This T cell receptor (beta chain) came from a study of shared clonotypes between healthy human individuals. Assay used: immunoSEQ multiplex PCR; TCRdb lists only in-frame clones, some missing. This table has roughly 1,600,000 clones, around 98.5% appearing once. This clone was detected once. Trimming removed 5 bases at V and 7 bases at J, with 9 bases between. In germline, CDR1 is SNHLY, CDR2 FYNNEI. This CDR3 spans 11 amino acids. Sequencing was done on a sample of naive CD4+ T cells sorted from blood. Subset denoted: CD45RA+ positively selected. The chain has TRBV2 and TRBJ2-7; unclear D gene. The TCR sequence derives from a man aged 25 to 40 in good health. The CDR3 nucleotides read TGTGCCAGCAGTAGACAAACAGAGCAGTACTTC. The encoded protein is CASSRQTEQYF.